The rows below give T cell receptor beta chains drawn from one sample of a study of T-cell memory formation after mild COVID-19. MiXCR, applied by TCRdb to the 5' RACE reads, yields one record per CDR3 protein. The repertoire has roughly 260,000 distinct CDR3 sequences, 16% of them found once; the top ten carry approximately 3.5%. Sample: PBMCs or a T cell subset sorted from them (not recorded which). The receptors derive from a man between 18 and 35 years old who had mild COVID-19 (a few samples of this study predate the infection). Cell type and time point are not known. Both conserved end residues are part of each CDR3. A D gene is named only where the DNA matches it firmly. Clone size is given for some rows only: seen once, a few or many times, or a class if the clone is expanded.

length	D	size	V	J	DNA	CDR3
16	-	-	TRBV9	TRBJ2-1	TGTGCCAGCAGCGTAGGGTTGACAGAATCCTACAATGAGCAGTTCTTC	CASSVGLTESYNEQFF
13	TRBD1	-	TRBV11-2	TRBJ2-1	TGTGCCAGCAGCTTCGGGACAGGCAATGAGCAGTTCTTC	CASSFGTGNEQFF
16	-	few	TRBV25-1	TRBJ1-1	TGTGCCAGCAGTGAATCCCAGGGGCGGGGTAACACTGAAGCTTTCTTT	CASSESQGRGNTEAFF
15	-	few	TRBV10-3	TRBJ1-4	TGTGCCATCAGCCAAATGATTACAACTAATGAAAAACTGTTTTTT	CAISQMITTNEKLFF
12	-	-	TRBV6-2/TRBV6-3	TRBJ2-2	TGTGCCAGCACCCCAGGGACCGGGGAGCTGTTTTTT	CASTPGTGELFF
14	-	-	TRBV2	TRBJ1-2	TGTGCCAGCAGTTGGGCCAGGGGCTACTATGGCTACACCTTC	CASSWARGYYGYTF
14	-	-	TRBV20-1	TRBJ1-2	TGCAGTGCTAGTACCTCCGGGTCCAACTATGGCTACACCTTC	CSASTSGSNYGYTF
13	-	few	TRBV6-2/TRBV6-3	TRBJ2-3	TGTGCCAGCACTCGGGCCAACACAGATACGCAGTATTTT	CASTRANTDTQYF
10	-	-	TRBV29-1	TRBJ1-1	TGCAGCGTGTCAGGGGTAGGGGCTTTCTTT	CSVSGVGAFF
16	-	few	TRBV6-5	TRBJ2-3	TGTGCCAGCAGTACCCAGGGGGGCTTATTGACAGATACGCAGTATTTT	CASSTQGGLLTDTQYF
14	-	few	TRBV4-3	TRBJ1-2	TGCGCCAGCAGCCAAGTATCGGGGTTTGATGGCTACACCTTC	CASSQVSGFDGYTF
13	-	few	TRBV29-1	TRBJ2-3	TGCAGCGTTGGAAAGGGGCCGACAGATACGCAGTATTTT	CSVGKGPTDTQYF
15	-	-	TRBV7-2	TRBJ1-1	TGTGCCAGCAGACCCCTGGACAGCATGAACACTGAAGCTTTCTTT	CASRPLDSMNTEAFF
14	-	-	TRBV20-1	TRBJ2-5	TGCAGTGCTAGGGGGGGGCGAGCGCAAGAGACCCAGTACTTC	CSARGGRAQETQYF
16	TRBD2	few	TRBV7-2	TRBJ2-3	TGTGCCAGCCCGGGGGGTAGCGGGGGCCACACAGATACGCAGTATTTT	CASPGGSGGHTDTQYF
19	-	few	TRBV28	TRBJ1-5	TGTGCCAGCAGTTTCTCCTTCTCTACCTCAGTGTATAGCAATCAGCCCCAGCATTTT	CASSFSFSTSVYSNQPQHF
14	-	-	TRBV21-1	TRBJ1-5	TGTGCCAGCAGCAAAGCGGGCGGATATCAGCCCCAGCATTTT	CASSKAGGYQPQHF
16	-	-	TRBV5-4	TRBJ2-1	TGTGCCAGCAGCTTACCTTCAGGGCTCGCCTACAATGAGCAGTTCTTC	CASSLPSGLAYNEQFF
14	-	many	TRBV7-8	TRBJ1-2	TGTGCCAGCAGCTTAGTAACCGGGGCTGATGGCTACACCTTC	CASSLVTGADGYTF
14	-	-	TRBV24-1	TRBJ1-5	TGTGCCACCAGTTCTGGTTCTAGCAATCAGCCCCAGCATTTT	CATSSGSSNQPQHF
17	TRBD2	-	TRBV5-1	TRBJ2-1	TGCGCCAGCAGCTTGGGACTAGCGGGGGCCCTTTACAATGAGCAGTTCTTC	CASSLGLAGALYNEQFF
15	TRBD1	-	TRBV7-7	TRBJ2-2	TGTGCTAGCAGCCGGACAGGAGAGAACACCGGGGAGCTGTTTTTT	CASSRTGENTGELFF
16	TRBD2	many	TRBV5-1	TRBJ2-3	TGCGCCAGCAGCTCCTCGGACGGGACTAGCTCGGGTACGCAGTATTTT	CASSSSDGTSSGTQYF
12	-	few	TRBV2	TRBJ1-1	TGTGCCACACAGGGTCCGAACACTGAAGCTTTCTTT	CATQGPNTEAFF
15	-	-	TRBV28	TRBJ1-3	TGTGCCAGCAGTTTACAGGGTTCCACTGGAAACACCATATATTTT	CASSLQGSTGNTIYF
14	-	-	TRBV18	TRBJ2-7	TGTGCCAGCTCACCGTCCGGGACCCCCTACGAGCAGTACTTC	CASSPSGTPYEQYF
15	-	few	TRBV11-2	TRBJ1-6	TGTGCCAGCAGCCCCAACGGAGGGCTAAATTCACCCCTCCACTTT	CASSPNGGLNSPLHF
14	TRBD1	-	TRBV28	TRBJ1-2	TGTGCCAGCACCCGAGGGGGCGGCGTGGGTGGCTACACCTTC	CASTRGGGVGGYTF